Listed below are T cell receptor beta chains from one sample, sequenced in a study of blood T cell repertoires in COVID-19. Using immunoSEQ multiplex PCR, the repertoire was profiled, and TCRdb retains in-frame clones only, with some absent. The repertoire holds hundreds of thousands of clones, with about 85% as singletons. The specimen sequenced was peripheral blood. The receptors come from a woman younger than 35 who had recovered from COVID-19. Each CDR3 is given with its conserved first and last residue. Each record gives: J gene, clone size, V gene, D gene, CDR3 length, CDR3 protein, CDR3 DNA. A D gene is named only where the DNA matches it firmly. Clone size is shown for a subset of rows, as once, few, many or a class of expanded clone.

TRBJ1-1 | . | TRBV19 | TRBD1 | 14 | CASSLQGAGTEAFF | TGTGCCAGTAGTCTTCAGGGGGCTGGCACTGAAGCTTTCTTT
TRBJ2-3 | . | TRBV10-3 | TRBD2 | 14 | CAIPLAGDGDTQYF | TGTGCCATCCCCCTAGCGGGAGACGGAGATACGCAGTATTTT
TRBJ2-7 | once | TRBV5-1 | TRBD2 | 15 | CASSLAGRALDEQYF | TGCGCCAGCAGCTTGGCCGGGAGGGCCCTCGACGAGCAGTACTTC
TRBJ2-1 | . | TRBV2 | . | 13 | CASSASSEVEQFF | TGTGCCAGCAGTGCAAGCTCAGAGGTTGAGCAGTTCTTC
TRBJ1-5 | . | TRBV13 | TRBD1 | 16 | CASSLGPRGLGQPQHF | TGTGCCAGCAGCTTAGGTCCCAGGGGGCTTGGTCAGCCCCAGCATTTT
TRBJ2-3 | . | TRBV5-1 | . | 13 | CASSLGSQDTQYF | TGCGCCAGCAGCTTGGGGAGTCAAGATACGCAGTATTTT
TRBJ2-7 | . | TRBV12-3/TRBV12-4 | . | 12 | CASSLVVYEQYF | TGTGCCAGCAGTTTAGTAGTGTACGAGCAGTACTTC
TRBJ2-7 | . | TRBV24-1 | TRBD2 | 20 | CATSDLSRPTSGSLEGEQYF | TGTGCCACCAGTGATTTGAGTCGCCCGACTAGCGGGAGTCTGGAGGGCGAGCAGTACTTC
TRBJ1-1 | . | TRBV7-2 | . | 14 | CASSFLTANTEAFF | TGTGCCAGCAGCTTCTTGACAGCCAACACTGAAGCTTTCTTT
TRBJ1-4 | . | TRBV6-5 | . | 15 | CASTQAGGVGEKLFF | TGTGCCAGCACCCAAGCGGGAGGGGTGGGTGAAAAACTGTTTTTT
TRBJ1-2 | . | TRBV3-1/TRBV3-2 | . | 15 | CASSTRQVTNYGYTF | TGTGCCAGCAGCACCCGACAGGTTACCAACTATGGCTACACCTTC
TRBJ1-1 | . | TRBV19 | . | 13 | CASSMGGNTEAFF | TGTGCCAGTAGTATGGGAGGGAACACTGAAGCTTTCTTT
TRBJ1-2 | . | TRBV12-3/TRBV12-4 | . | 11 | CASSREVGYTF | TGTGCCAGCAGTCGGGAGGTAGGCTACACCTTC
TRBJ1-2 | . | TRBV27 | . | 12 | CASSGDLWGYTF | TGTGCCAGCAGCGGGGACTTATGGGGCTACACCTTC
TRBJ2-7 | . | TRBV29-1 | TRBD2 | 13 | CSVEFGAGVEQYF | TGCAGCGTTGAATTCGGGGCGGGAGTCGAGCAGTACTTC
TRBJ2-2 | . | TRBV13 | . | 17 | CASSLGRSPTNTGELFF | TGTGCCAGCAGCTTAGGGAGATCGCCTACTAACACCGGGGAGCTGTTTTTT
TRBJ2-2 | . | TRBV24-1 | TRBD2 | 13 | CATRPSGNGELFF | TGTGCCACCCGCCCTAGCGGCAACGGGGAGCTGTTTTTT
TRBJ1-5 | . | TRBV27 | . | 13 | CASSFTPHQPQHF | TGTGCCAGCAGTTTTACTCCCCATCAGCCCCAGCATTTT
TRBJ1-1 | . | TRBV21-1 | . | 13 | CASIGTQNTEAFF | TGTGCCAGCATTGGCACACAGAACACTGAAGCTTTCTTT
TRBJ1-6 | . | TRBV7-2 | . | 15 | CASSSHRPGGSPLHF | TGTGCCAGCAGCTCGCATAGGCCGGGGGGGTCACCCCTCCACTTT
TRBJ1-1 | . | TRBV11-2 | . | 15 | CASSLRDIRNTEAFF | TGTGCCAGCAGCTTACGGGACATAAGGAACACTGAAGCTTTCTTT
TRBJ2-1 | . | TRBV9 | . | 13 | CASSVVPSGEQFF | TGTGCCAGCAGCGTAGTCCCCTCAGGCGAGCAGTTCTTC
TRBJ2-7 | . | TRBV5-1 | . | 17 | CASSLAGPLAPLYEQYF | TGCGCCAGCAGCTTGGCTGGCCCTCTAGCGCCCCTGTACGAGCAGTACTTC
TRBJ1-5 | . | TRBV19 | . | 17 | CASSNPGSWQSNQPQHF | TGTGCCAGTAGTAACCCGGGAAGTTGGCAGAGCAATCAGCCCCAGCATTTT
TRBJ2-7 | . | TRBV4-1 | TRBD2 | 15 | CASSQEGGRLIEQYF | TGCGCCAGCAGCCAAGAAGGCGGGAGGCTCATCGAGCAGTACTTC
TRBJ1-1 | . | TRBV30 | TRBD1 | 14 | CAWNWDSPGSGAFF | TGTGCCTGGAATTGGGACAGTCCAGGCTCGGGAGCTTTCTTT
TRBJ1-2 | . | TRBV7-9 | TRBD1 | 13 | CASSRQGLDGYTF | TGTGCCAGCAGCCGACAGGGGTTAGATGGCTACACCTTC
TRBJ1-2 | . | TRBV3-1/TRBV3-2 | TRBD1 | 15 | CASSLRDRKIYGYTF | TGTGCCAGCAGCCTAAGGGACAGAAAAATCTATGGCTACACCTTC
TRBJ2-7 | . | TRBV7-2 | TRBD2 | 15 | CASSLIPGGAYEQYF | TGTGCCAGCAGCTTAATCCCGGGAGGGGCGTACGAGCAGTACTTC
TRBJ2-2 | few | TRBV5-1 | TRBD1 | 16 | CASSWTGGAGTGELFF | TGCGCCAGCAGCTGGACAGGGGGCGCCGGCACCGGGGAGCTGTTTTTT
TRBJ1-1 | . | TRBV7-3 | TRBD1 | 13 | CASSSRDREKAFF | TGTGCCAGCAGCTCCCGGGACAGGGAGAAGGCTTTCTTT
TRBJ2-1 | . | TRBV6-5 | TRBD1 | 16 | CASSFYRGQGGNEQFF | TGTGCCAGCAGTTTCTACCGGGGACAGGGGGGGAATGAGCAGTTCTTC
TRBJ2-7 | once | TRBV5-1 | TRBD1 | 14 | CASSLGDSSYEQYF | TGCGCCAGCAGCTTGGGGGACAGTTCCTACGAGCAGTACTTC
TRBJ2-1 | once | TRBV5-1 | . | 12 | CASSWTENEQFF | TGCGCCAGCAGCTGGACAGAGAATGAGCAGTTCTTC
TRBJ2-2 | . | TRBV5-6 | TRBD1 | 18 | CASSLGGTGGQNAVELFF | TGTGCCAGCAGCTTGGGGGGAACAGGGGGCCAGAATGCCGTGGAGCTGTTTTTT
TRBJ1-5 | . | TRBV21-1 | . | 21 | CASSKPAGGTGVMESNQPQHF | TGTGCCAGCAGCAAACCCGCAGGTGGGACAGGGGTGATGGAGAGCAATCAGCCCCAGCATTTT
TRBJ2-1 | . | TRBV2 | . | 11 | CASSSESEQFF | TGTGCCAGCAGTAGTGAGAGCGAGCAGTTCTTC
TRBJ2-1 | . | TRBV9 | . | 16 | CASSVDGRTGYNEQFF | TGTGCCAGCAGCGTAGATGGGAGGACTGGTTACAATGAGCAGTTCTTC
TRBJ1-1 | . | TRBV9 | TRBD1 | 14 | CASSEGSGGTEAFF | TGTGCCAGCAGCGAGGGCTCAGGGGGGACTGAAGCTTTCTTT
TRBJ1-2 | . | TRBV29-1 | TRBD1 | 12 | CSVVRGDYGYTF | TGCAGCGTTGTCAGGGGGGACTATGGCTACACCTTC
TRBJ2-1 | . | TRBV20-1 | TRBD2 | 11 | CSAPLADLQFF | TGCAGTGCCCCGCTAGCGGACTTACAGTTCTTC
TRBJ2-1 | . | TRBV5-1 | TRBD2 | 14 | CASSSGLAHNEQFF | TGCGCCAGCAGCTCGGGACTAGCCCACAATGAGCAGTTCTTC
TRBJ2-3 | . | TRBV5-1 | . | 16 | CASSSRDLSSTDTQYF | TGCGCCAGCAGCTCACGGGACTTGTCTAGCACAGATACGCAGTATTTT
TRBJ2-7 | . | TRBV6-5 | TRBD1 | 14 | CASSSRDRRYEQYF | TGTGCCAGCAGTTCCCGGGACAGGAGGTACGAGCAGTACTTC
TRBJ1-4 | . | TRBV11-3 | TRBD1 | 20 | CASSLEGVGTGGFANEKLFF | TGTGCCAGCAGCTTAGAGGGAGTAGGGACAGGGGGCTTTGCTAATGAAAAACTGTTTTTT
TRBJ2-7 | . | TRBV7-8 | TRBD1 | 15 | CASSLAQGISYEQYF | TGTGCCAGCAGCTTAGCACAGGGGATATCCTACGAGCAGTACTTC
TRBJ2-1 | many | TRBV25-1 | . | 16 | CASRDSSLTERNKQFF | TGTGCCAGCAGGGACTCCAGCCTCACGGAGAGAAACAAGCAGTTCTTC
TRBJ1-1 | . | TRBV7-9 | . | 11 | CASSRNTEAFF | TGTGCCAGCAGCCGGAACACTGAAGCTTTCTTT
TRBJ2-1 | . | TRBV6-5 | . | 11 | CASRKGAAQFF | TGTGCCAGCAGAAAAGGGGCCGCGCAGTTCTTC
TRBJ2-4 | . | TRBV9 | . | 15 | CASSLTALAKNIQYF | TGTGCCAGCAGTCTTACAGCCCTAGCCAAAAACATTCAGTACTTC
TRBJ1-3 | . | TRBV15 | . | 13 | CATSSGSGNTIYF | TGTGCCACCAGCAGCGGGTCTGGAAACACCATATATTTT
TRBJ2-1 | . | TRBV5-1 | TRBD2 | 14 | CATRRGLEYNEQFF | TGCGCCACCCGCCGGGGACTAGAGTACAATGAGCAGTTCTTC
TRBJ2-2 | . | TRBV18 | . | 15 | CASSRTGTPAGELFF | TGTGCCAGCTCACGTACCGGGACTCCGGCGGGGGAGCTGTTTTTT
TRBJ2-3 | once | TRBV11-2 | . | 14 | CASSPLRSADTQYF | TGTGCCAGCAGCCCATTGAGGAGCGCAGATACGCAGTATTTT
TRBJ2-1 | . | TRBV4-2 | TRBD2 | 16 | CASSQDSGSSYNEQFF | TGTGCCAGCAGCCAGGATAGCGGGAGCTCCTACAATGAGCAGTTCTTC
TRBJ2-3 | . | TRBV20-1 | TRBD2 | 15 | CSASVWTSGTDTQYF | TGCAGTGCTAGTGTCTGGACTAGCGGCACAGATACGCAGTATTTT
TRBJ1-2 | few | TRBV4-2 | . | 13 | CASSQGALFGYTF | TGTGCCAGCAGCCAAGGCGCATTGTTTGGCTACACCTTC
TRBJ1-2 | . | TRBV4-3 | TRBD1 | 16 | CASSQVRGRGEYGYTF | TGCGCCAGCAGCCAAGTTAGGGGGCGCGGCGAATATGGCTACACCTTC
TRBJ1-5 | . | TRBV15 | . | 15 | CATTGVIGSNQPQHF | TGTGCCACCACAGGGGTAATTGGGAGCAATCAGCCCCAGCATTTT